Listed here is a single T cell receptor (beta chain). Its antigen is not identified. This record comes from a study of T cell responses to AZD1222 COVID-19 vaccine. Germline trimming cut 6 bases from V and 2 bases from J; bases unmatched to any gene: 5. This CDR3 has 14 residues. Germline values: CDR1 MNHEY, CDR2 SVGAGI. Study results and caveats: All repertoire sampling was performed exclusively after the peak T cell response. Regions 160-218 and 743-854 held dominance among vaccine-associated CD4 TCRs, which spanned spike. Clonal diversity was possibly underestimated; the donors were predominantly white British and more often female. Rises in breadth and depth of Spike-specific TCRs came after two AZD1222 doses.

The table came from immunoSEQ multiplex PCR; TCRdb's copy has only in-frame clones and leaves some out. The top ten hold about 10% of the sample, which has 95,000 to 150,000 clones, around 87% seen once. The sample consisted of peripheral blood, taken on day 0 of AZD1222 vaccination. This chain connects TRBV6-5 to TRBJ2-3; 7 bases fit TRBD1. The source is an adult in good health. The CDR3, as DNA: TGTGCCAGCAGAGGACAGGCCCACACAGATACGCAGTATTTT. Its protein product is CASRGQAHTDTQYF.